The clone carrying this T cell receptor (beta chain) appeared many times. The sample originates from a study of read filtering for tumor transcriptome and immune sequencing. Study details: RNA-seq yielded only about 75 to 1273 TCR reads, IR-seq about 3.5 to 11 million.

The germline V gene encodes CDR1 SGHRS and CDR2 YFSETQ. This CDR3 has 16 amino acids. Trimming took 1 base from V and 0 from J, leaving 10 bases between them. This library used around 0.4 ug RNA and molecular barcoded adaptors spanning alpha/delta and beta/gamma chains. Via MiXCR, TCRdb re-called the reads, giving one row per CDR3 protein. The sample shows more than 20,000 distinct CDR3 sequences, 20% to 25% of them seen only once. The chain has TRBV5-1 and TRBJ2-2, with D possibly being TRBD2 (6 bases). The origin of this receptor is a donor at least 40 years old with multiple myeloma. The sample consisted of a population of CD138-negative cells sorted from bone marrow. The CDR3 region is CASSLTGDANTGELFF. CDR3 DNA: TGCGCCAGCAGCTTGACGGGGGATGCGAACACCGGGGAGCTGTTTTTT.